Listed here are 30 T cell receptor beta chains from one sample, sequenced in a study of blood T cells in healthy people across ages (dated by TCRdb to the mid-2010s). Libraries were built with 5' RACE. Sequencing was carried out with an Illumina HiSeq 2500. A second roughly 6 to 12 cycle PCR used a sample-barcoded 5' primer and a J-beta primer mix. TCRdb ran its own pipeline on the public reads, namely fastp trimming at Q25 and MiXCR clone calling, and kept in-frame beta chains. Rows with one shared CDR3 protein collapse into an entry with the most common genes and DNA. Across this sample there are some 1.7 million distinct CDR3 sequences, with roughly 27% seen only once. The ten largest clones add up to about 8% of the sample. The sample taken for sequencing was blood. The receptors here all came from a woman in her twenties or thirties in good health.

This clonotype has a count of ten or more. The chain combines TRBV4-2 with TRBJ1-5, with no clear D. Germline V CDR1 and CDR2: LGHNA, YNFKEQ. The CDR3 runs 16 residues. Trimming took 0 bases from V and 5 from J, leaving 14 bases between them. The DNA of the CDR3 is TGTGCCAGCAGCCAAGATCCACGGCAGGCGGATCAGCCCCAGCATTTT. This encodes CASSQDPRQADQPQHF.

Ten or more counts support this clonotype. This chain joins TRBV18 and TRBJ2-5; D is undetermined. The germline gives CDR1 KGHSH, CDR2 LQKENI. V lost 3 bases and J lost 1, with 3 bases in between. CDR3 size: 12 residues. Written as DNA, the CDR3 is TGTGCCAGCTCACCGGTCCAAGAGACCCAGTACTTC. It is translated as CASSPVQETQYF.

In its sample, this clonotype was seen many times. J is TRBJ2-5 and V is TRBV27; TRBD1 is a possible D gene (7 bases). The CDR3 runs to 13 residues. V lost 6 bases, J lost 11 bases, and 19 bases lay in between. Germline CDR1 is MNHEY and CDR2 is SMNVEV (reference sequence). DNA for the CDR3: TGTGCCAGCAGCATAACAGGGGAGGTCGGGCAGTACTTC. This translates into CASSITGEVGQYF.

The table lists this clonotype with many counts. The V call is TRBV7-2, the J call TRBJ2-3; 8 bases match TRBD2. This CDR3 has 15 residues. Trimming at V came to 3 bases and at J to 1 base, leaving 3 bases not matched to a gene. Per the germline V gene, CDR1 is SGHTA and CDR2 is FQGNSA. CDR3 DNA sequence: TGTGCCAGCAGCTTGGGTAGCGGGGGCACAGATACGCAGTATTTT. As protein: CASSLGSGGTDTQYF.

V and J are TRBV5-1 and TRBJ2-3; TRBD1 is a possible D gene (5 bases). The CDR3 runs 14 residues. V lost 4 bases to trimming and J lost 5 bases, with 14 bases between them. Germline CDR1 reads SGHRS; CDR2 reads YFSETQ. The CDR3 sequence: CASSPRVGEDTQYF. CDR3 in DNA: TGCGCCAGCAGCCCCAGGGTAGGCGAAGATACGCAGTATTTT.

V usage is TRBV7-2 and J usage is TRBJ1-6; D is perhaps TRBD1 (5 bases). Germline CDR1 and CDR2: SGHTA and FQGNSA. V lost 4 bases, J lost 5 bases, and 9 bases lay in between. The CDR3 is made up of 14 amino acids. CDR3 in DNA: TGTGCCAGCAGCTCGGGACCAGATAATTCACCCCTCCACTTT. Translation: CASSSGPDNSPLHF. Full variable domain (rest looked up from reference TRBV7-2 and TRBJ1-6): GAGVSQSPSNKVTEKGKDVELRCDPISGHTALYWYRQSLGQGLEFLIYFQGNSAPDKSGLPSDRFSAERTGGSVSTLTIQRTQQEDSAVYLCASSSGPDNSPLHFGNGTRLTVT.

This clonotype was counted a few times. V usage is TRBV9 and J usage is TRBJ2-2; 8 nucleotides match TRBD1. The V segment lost 4 bases and the J segment 4 bases; nucleotides outside the gene matches: 6. This CDR3 contains 15 residues. Germline-derived CDR1 and CDR2 are SGDLS and YYNGEE. The CDR3 nucleotides are TGTGCCAGCAGCCCAATTGGACAGGGCACCGGGGAGCTGTTTTTT. It yields the protein CASSPIGQGTGELFF.

For this clonotype: A read error may produce the germline difference seen at one junction end. The V gene is TRBV20-1, the J gene TRBJ2-1; 13 bases match TRBD2. Germline loops: CDR1 DFQATT, CDR2 SNEGSKA (reference sequence). The length of the CDR3 is 17 residues. The CDR3 spells CSARDTTSGRFYSEQFF. In DNA, the CDR3 is TGCAGTGCTAGAGATACGACTAGCGGGAGGTTCTACAGTGAGCAGTTCTTC.

This clonotype has a handful of counts. At one end the junction does not follow the germline gene, possibly because of a read error. This chain links TRBV7-3 with TRBJ2-5; no clear D gene. The CDR3 is 14 amino acids. In germline, CDR1 is SGHTA, CDR2 FQGTGA. For the CDR3, the DNA is TGTGCCAGCAGCTTAGAGGCAACCAGAGAGACCCGGTACTTC. As protein: CASSLEATRETRYF.

The chain is built from TRBV24-1 and TRBJ2-2; 16 nucleotides match TRBD2. Looked up from germline, CDR1 is KGHDR and CDR2 is SFDVKD. The CDR3 is made up of 17 amino acids. V lost 4 bases to trimming and J lost 6 bases; unmatched junction nucleotides: 4. The DNA of the CDR3 is TGTGCCACCAGTGACTCCGGGACTAGCGGGGGGGCCGGGGAGCTGTTTTTT. Amino acids: CATSDSGTSGGAGELFF.

CDR3 amino acids: CASSLEASGQRNYGYTF. The CDR3 DNA follows: TGCGCCAGCAGCTTGGAGGCCTCTGGACAGCGAAACTATGGCTACACCTTC. This chain joins TRBV5-1 and TRBJ1-2; a weak D match, TRBD1 (6 bases). V lost 0 bases, J lost 2 bases, and 17 bases lay in between. Germline values: CDR1 SGHRS, CDR2 YFSETQ. The CDR3 sequence is 17 residues long.

This clonotype was seen only a few times. This chain joins TRBV6-1 and TRBJ2-7; 7 nucleotides align to TRBD2. Germline values: CDR1 MNHNS, CDR2 SASEGT. This CDR3 region has 15 residues. With V trimmed by 2 bases and J by 0 bases, 4 bases remained unmatched. The CDR3 sequence is CASSELAVSSYEQYF. CDR3 sequence (DNA): TGTGCCAGCAGTGAACTAGCGGTAAGCTCCTACGAGCAGTACTTC.

There are many counts of this clonotype. Here the CDR3 reads CASSLPGQGGGEQYF. CDR3 bases: TGTGCCAGCAGTCTCCCAGGACAGGGGGGTGGCGAGCAGTACTTC. V is TRBV28 and J is TRBJ2-7; 10 nucleotides agree with TRBD1. The CDR3 consists of 15 residues. Germline V gene lookup returns CDR1 MDHEN and CDR2 SYDVKM. J was trimmed by 6 bases and V by 5 bases; bases with no gene match: 10. Full variable domain (missing parts from reference TRBV28 and TRBJ2-7): DVKVTQSSRYLVKRTGEKVFLECVQDMDHENMFWYRQDPGLGLRLIYFSYDVKMKEKGDIPEGYSVSREKKERFSLILESASTNQTSMYLCASSLPGQGGGEQYFGPGTRLTVT.

This clonotype was seen a few times. The chain joins TRBV5-5 to TRBJ2-7; D is undetermined. The CDR3 length is 13 residues. Looked up from germline, CDR1 is SGHKS and CDR2 is YYEKEE (reference sequence). Trimming removed 0 bases at V and 5 bases at J, with 9 bases between. The CDR3 coding sequence is TGTGCCAGCAGCTTGGATGGAGTTAACGAGCAGTACTTC. Residues: CASSLDGVNEQYF.

Comments on this clonotype: Germline is not matched at one junction end, which may reflect a read error. The chain recombines TRBV5-1 with TRBJ2-1; D gene ambiguous. The CDR3 extends over 14 amino acids. Per germline, CDR1 SGHRS and CDR2 YFSETQ. Here the CDR3 reads CACSFQSTRWEQFF. The CDR3 DNA reads as TGCGCCTGCAGCTTTCAGTCCACCCGTTGGGAGCAGTTCTTC. The full variable domain, completed using reference TRBV5-1 and TRBJ2-1, is KAGVTQTPRYLIKTRGQQVTLSCSPISGHRSVSWYQQTPGQGLQFLFEYFSETQRNKGNFPGRFSGRQFSNSRSEMNVSTLELGDSALYLCACSFQSTRWEQFFGPGTRLTVL.

This clonotype showed up just once. V and J are TRBV20-1 and TRBJ1-4; 7 nucleotides agree with TRBD1. Unmatched junction bases numbered 2, after V lost 0 bases and J lost 4 bases. The CDR3 is made up of 14 amino acids. Germline V CDR1 and CDR2: DFQATT, SNEGSKA (reference sequence). CDR3 residues: CSARDQGVNEKLFF. The CDR3 DNA follows: TGCAGTGCTAGAGATCAGGGGGTTAATGAAAAACTGTTTTTT.

The rearrangement links TRBV2 to TRBJ2-1; TRBD1 might be the D (6 bases). CDR3 length equals 12 residues. The germline V gene has CDR1 SNHLY and CDR2 FYNNEI. The V gene lost 7 bases and the J gene lost 3 bases, with 7 bases spanning the gap. The CDR3 here is CASKGHYNEQFF. As DNA, the CDR3 is TGTGCCAGCAAGGGACACTACAATGAGCAGTTCTTC.

The chain has TRBV6-4 and TRBJ2-1; 11 nucleotides align to TRBD2. The length of the CDR3 is 15 residues. Germline V lookup: CDR1 MRHNA, CDR2 SNTAGT. J was trimmed by 6 bases and V by 3 bases; bases with no gene match: 4. The CDR3 here is CASSEKTSGINEQFF. In DNA, the CDR3 is TGTGCCAGCAGTGAAAAGACTAGCGGGATCAATGAGCAGTTCTTC.

CDR3 loop: CASSSTNAGNRGTQYF. In DNA, the CDR3 is TGTGCCAGCAGCTCCACCAATGCGGGGAACAGGGGGACGCAGTATTTT. V gene TRBV11-2 combines with J gene TRBJ2-3; 8 bases are shared with TRBD1. Trimming at V came to 4 bases and at J to 9 bases, leaving 15 bases not matched to a gene. The CDR3 sequence is 16 residues long. Per the germline V gene, CDR1 is SGHAT and CDR2 is FQNNGV.

This chain links TRBV5-1 with TRBJ2-7, with TRBD1 matching over 9 bases. The germline CDR1 and CDR2 sequences are SGHRS and YFSETQ. V dropped 10 bases and J dropped 3; count of bases not matched to a gene: 11. The CDR3 runs 14 residues. The CDR3 is CAGSFRQGVYEQYF. CDR3 nucleotide sequence: TGCGCCGGTAGCTTTAGACAGGGGGTCTACGAGCAGTACTTC.

The table lists this clonotype with many counts. The V call is TRBV20-1, the J call TRBJ2-7; 8 nucleotides line up with TRBD2. Per the germline V gene, CDR1 is DFQATT and CDR2 is SNEGSKA (reference sequence). J gave up 5 bases and V 3 bases, and 9 bases lay outside the gene matches. The CDR3 consists of 14 residues. Written as DNA, the CDR3 is TGCAGTGCTAGTCGCCCAGCGGGAGTTCACGAGCAGTACTTC. Protein sequence: CSASRPAGVHEQYF.

This clonotype was detected ten times or more. The rearrangement uses TRBV29-1 and TRBJ2-7; 9 positions agree with TRBD1. Germline CDR1 is SQVTM and CDR2 is ANQGSEA. The CDR3 totals 15 residues. V was clipped by 0 bases and J by 3 bases; unmatched bases: 6. This chain's CDR3 is CSVEDRRQGGYEQYF. CDR3 sequence (DNA): TGCAGCGTTGAAGATCGACGACAGGGGGGCTACGAGCAGTACTTC.

In this sample, this clonotype turned up many times. V gene TRBV2 combines with J gene TRBJ2-7; maybe TRBD1 (5 bases). The CDR3 is made up of 13 amino acids. Looked up from germline, CDR1 is SNHLY and CDR2 is FYNNEI. The V gene lost 7 bases and the J gene lost 5 bases, with 15 bases spanning the gap. This CDR3 is CASNPRDKDEQYF. The DNA of the CDR3 is TGTGCCAGCAACCCCAGGGATAAGGACGAGCAGTACTTC.

This clonotype appeared a few times. This chain uses TRBV27 with TRBJ2-7; 8 nucleotides match TRBD1. Germline CDR1 MNHEY, CDR2 SMNVEV (reference sequence). This CDR3 has 14 amino acids. The trim removed 2 bases at V and 5 bases at J, leaving 5 bases unmatched. The CDR3 DNA reads TGTGCCAGCAGTTTAAGGACAGGGATCGACGAGCAGTACTTC. Its translation is CASSLRTGIDEQYF.

This chain links TRBV5-1 with TRBJ2-1; maybe TRBD1 (5 bases). The CDR3 has 14 residues. CDR1 is SGHRS and CDR2 is YFSETQ in the germline V gene. CDR3 region: CTTSQGVGVNEQFF. The CDR3, as DNA: TGCACCACCTCGCAAGGGGTAGGTGTCAATGAGCAGTTCTTC.

This clonotype was recorded many times. The V gene is TRBV12-3 or TRBV12-4, the J gene TRBJ2-1; D is possibly TRBD1 (5 bases). The CDR3 loop spans 14 amino acids. V lost 3 bases and J 0 bases, leaving 6 bases between the germline ends. The chain's CDR3 is CASSFDSSYNEQFF. CDR3 bases: TGTGCCAGCAGTTTCGACAGCTCCTACAATGAGCAGTTCTTC.

This clonotype was counted once. A much bigger clone sits one base away, suggesting this may be a read error. The chain links TRBV7-2 to TRBJ2-7; no reliable D call. Germline V gene sequence: CDR1 SGHTA, CDR2 FQGNSA. The CDR3 is made up of 13 amino acids. V dropped 1 base and J dropped 6 bases, with 10 bases sitting between them. The CDR3 spells CASSLEPQREQYF. The DNA for the CDR3 is TGTGCCAGCAGCTTAGAGCCCCAGCGCGAGCAGTACTTC. Drawing the rest from reference TRBV7-2 and TRBJ2-7, the complete variable domain is GAGVSQSPSNKVTEKGKDVELRCDPISGHTALYWYRQSLGQGLEFLIYFQGNSAPDKSGLPSDRFSAERTGGSVSTLTIQRTQQEDSAVYLCASSLEPQREQYFGPGTRLTVT.

The sample holds a few counts of this clonotype. This chain links TRBV10-2 with TRBJ2-1; no firm D call. V lost 7 bases, J lost 6 bases, and 19 bases lay in between. This CDR3 region has 15 residues. Germline V CDR1 and CDR2: WSHSY, SAAADI. The CDR3 DNA reads as TGCGCCAGCAACACGGAATTTCCCTACGGCAATGAGCAGTTCTTC. It is translated as CASNTEFPYGNEQFF.

The J gene is TRBJ2-7, the V gene TRBV11-2; D uncertain. V was clipped by 7 bases and J by 3 bases, with 7 bases between them. Germline CDR1 and CDR2: SGHAT and FQNNGV. The CDR3 consists of 11 residues. The CDR3: CASTFGYEQYF. The CDR3 bases are TGTGCCAGCACCTTCGGCTACGAGCAGTACTTC.

This clonotype showed up just a few times. The chain recombines TRBV12-3 or TRBV12-4 with TRBJ1-4, with D perhaps matching TRBD1 (5 bases). This CDR3 contains 15 residues. V was pared by 5 bases and J by 13 bases, with 23 bases between. Here the CDR3 reads CASSPGPPRLKGLFF. The CDR3 nucleotides are TGTGCCAGCAGTCCGGGACCACCGAGGCTGAAAGGACTGTTTTTT.